This T cell receptor (beta chain) emerged from a study of identical twins. There are 14 residues in the CDR3. V lost 6 bases to trimming and J lost 11 bases; unmatched junction nucleotides: 13. Germline V gene lookup returns CDR1 LGHDT and CDR2 YNNKEL (reference sequence). TCRdb passed the 5' RACE reads through MiXCR, listing each CDR3 protein once. Of around 550,000 distinct CDR3 sequences listed, over 12% were seen once; the top ten hold more than 0.4%. Separately, the same data were catalogued under a study of yellow fever vaccine responses in identical twins.

The chain recombines TRBV3-1 with TRBJ1-1; 9 positions agree with TRBD1. The sequenced sample consisted of CD4+ T cells sorted from blood. The receptor comes from a young woman in good health. DNA of the CDR3: TGTGCCAGCAGTATTGAGACAGGGGGTTTGGAGGCTTTCTTT. Protein product: CASSIETGGLEAFF.